This TCR beta chain is drawn from a study of blood T cell repertoires in COVID-19. Study context: There were acute and convalescent COVID-19 samples, and they came from the United States, Italy and Spain. PBMCs, B-cell-depleted T cells, or T cells provided the cDNA or gDNA that made up the material.

As handled by the study authors: Estimated nucleated cell counts came from reference gene primer amplification. Here immunoSEQ multiplex PCR was the method, and the copy in TCRdb shows in-frame clones only, minus some. V and J calls and clone size follow that table, whereas D and trimming were derived from the DNA. This sample has fewer than 200,000 clones, with about nine tenths found just once. V was pared by 3 bases and J by 3 bases, with 8 bases between. The CDR3 contains 13 residues. Germline CDR1 is DFQATT and CDR2 is SNEGSKA (reference sequence). V is TRBV20-1 and J is TRBJ1-4; no reliable D call. The TCR sequence derives from a man aged 60 to 69 with acute or convalescent COVID-19. The material sequenced was peripheral blood. The CDR3 DNA is TGCAGTGCTAGTTTACGGTCTAATGAAAAACTGTTTTTT. Encoded protein: CSASLRSNEKLFF.